These 25 T cell receptor beta chains originate from one sample sequenced in a study of T-cell reconstitution after alpha-beta-depleted transplantation in children. During its preparation, the TCRbeta library received unique molecular identifiers. TCRdb fed the PCR reads into MiXCR, producing one record per CDR3 protein. The sample includes fewer than 450,000 distinct CDR3 sequences, 15% to 20% of them seen just once. The sequencing used PBMCs, mostly from graft donor cells, collected 360 days after TCRalphabeta/CD19-depleted stem cell transplant. The receptors come from a male patient aged 2-9 years who had a stem cell transplant for acute lymphoblastic leukemia, so the T cells may come from the graft donor.

The chain combines TRBV9 with TRBJ2-3, with D possibly called TRBD1 or TRBD2 (6 bases each). Between the trimmed V and J ends, which lost 0 bases and 2 bases, there was a span of 10 bases. The CDR3 has 15 residues. CDR1 is SGDLS, CDR2 YYNGEE, per germline. DNA of the CDR3: TGTGCCAGCAGCGTAGGAGGGGGGCTCACAGATACGCAGTATTTT. Protein product: CASSVGGGLTDTQYF.

This clonotype was picked up many times. The rearrangement joins TRBV20-1 to TRBJ2-2, with 8 bases lining up with TRBD1. Trimming took 6 bases from V and 2 from J; bases not matched to a gene: 5. The length of the CDR3 is 14 residues. Germline values: CDR1 DFQATT, CDR2 SNEGSKA (reference sequence). CDR3 nucleotides: TGCAGTGCCGACGCAGGGGGCAACACCGGGGAGCTGTTTTTT. It translates to CSADAGGNTGELFF.

This clonotype was observed many times. V and J are TRBV20-1 and TRBJ2-1; TRBD1 might be the D (6 bases). The length of the CDR3 is 14 residues. CDR1 is DFQATT and CDR2 is SNEGSKA in the germline V gene (reference sequence). For the CDR3, the DNA is TGCACTCCCTGGGGGCCTCCGAGGGACAATGAGCAGTTCTTC. This encodes CTPWGPPRDNEQFF.

The chain is built from TRBV10-1 and TRBJ2-1; the match to TRBD2 covers 7 bases. Losses at the gene ends were 2 bases for V and 5 bases for J; bases not matched to a gene: 9. Germline CDR1 is WNHNN and CDR2 is SYGVQD (reference sequence). The CDR3 extends over 16 amino acids. The CDR3 nucleotides read TGCGCCAGCAGTGAGAGTTCTGGGACTATGGACAATGAGCAGTTCTTC. It encodes CASSESSGTMDNEQFF.

The chain employs TRBV4-1 and TRBJ2-5; D possibly corresponds to TRBD1 (5 bases). The CDR3 is 14 residues long. V lost 0 bases and J 8 bases, leaving 13 bases between the germline ends. Germline V gives CDR1 MGHRA, CDR2 YSYEKL. CDR3 DNA: TGCGCCAGCAGCCAAGATAGGGGCCCCATAACCCAGTACTTC. This encodes CASSQDRGPITQYF.

This clonotype was counted many times. This sequence joins TRBV27 and TRBJ2-1; TRBD2 matches at 7 bases. Germline trimming cut 4 bases from V and 6 bases from J; bases unmatched to any gene: 3. The CDR3 extends over 13 amino acids. Per the germline V gene, CDR1 is MNHEY and CDR2 is SMNVEV (reference sequence). The CDR3 protein is CASSWTSINEQFF. Written as DNA, the CDR3 is TGTGCCAGCAGTTGGACTAGTATCAATGAGCAGTTCTTC.

This clonotype was seen a handful of times. The chain carries TRBV11-3 and TRBJ2-2; the match to TRBD2 covers 9 bases. CDR3 size: 16 residues. Germline V gene sequence: CDR1 SGHNT, CDR2 YENEEA. The V and J ends lost 3 bases and 4 bases, in that order; junction bases with no gene match: 6. CDR3 amino acids: CASSLAGGPFTGELFF. CDR3 in DNA: TGTGCCAGCAGCTTGGCGGGAGGGCCTTTCACCGGGGAGCTGTTTTTT.

The sample holds a few counts of this clonotype. V and J are TRBV24-1 and TRBJ2-3, with D unclear. The V gene's germline CDR1 is KGHDR and CDR2 SFDVKD. CDR3 length: 14 amino acids. V lost 2 bases and J lost 3, with 8 bases in between. DNA of the CDR3: TGTGCCACCAGTGATTACCTAGATACAGATACGCAGTATTTT. This gives the protein CATSDYLDTDTQYF.

The genes are TRBV11-1 and TRBJ2-1; 15 bases fit TRBD2. CDR3 size: 20 residues. CDR1 and CDR2 from the germline V gene are SGHAT and FQDESV (reference sequence). After removal of 0 bases from V and 0 bases from J, the junction contained 6 bases not matched to a gene. The CDR3 region has the DNA TGTGCCAGCAGCTTAGCTTGGGGACTAGCGGGAGGAAGCTCCTACAATGAGCAGTTCTTC. This encodes CASSLAWGLAGGSSYNEQFF.

The J gene is TRBJ2-2, the V gene TRBV11-2; unclear D gene. V lost 3 bases and J lost 6, with 8 bases in between. From germline, CDR1 is SGHAT and CDR2 FQNNGV. This CDR3 is 13 amino acids long. CDR3 loop: CASSFYRAGELFF. CDR3 sequence (DNA): TGTGCCAGCAGCTTTTATCGTGCCGGGGAGCTGTTTTTT.

This clonotype was detected only a few times. The chain recombines TRBV7-3 with TRBJ2-7; maybe TRBD2 (6 bases). Trimming shortened V by 3 bases and J by 5 bases, and 11 bases separated the two germline ends. The CDR3 has 13 residues. The germline V gene encodes CDR1 SGHTA and CDR2 FQGTGA. The CDR3 region is CASSFRSGDEQYF. CDR3 nucleotides: TGTGCCAGCAGCTTCCGTTCGGGGGACGAGCAGTACTTC.

The chain employs TRBV5-6 and TRBJ1-1, with D possibly being TRBD1 (6 bases). Germline V gene sequence: CDR1 SGHDT, CDR2 YYEEEE. This CDR3 is built from 18 residues. V shed 3 bases and J shed 0 bases, with 21 bases lying between them. The CDR3 reads CASSSPLDRLDVNTEAFF. CDR3 nucleotides: TGTGCCAGCAGCTCCCCTCTCGACAGGCTCGACGTGAACACTGAAGCTTTCTTT. The full variable domain, in which reference TRBV5-6 and TRBJ1-1 provide the parts outside the CDR3, is DAGVTQSPTHLIKTRGQQVTLRCSPKSGHDTVSWYQQALGQGPQFIFQYYEEEERQRGNFPDRFSGHQFPNYSSELNVNALLLGDSALYLCASSSPLDRLDVNTEAFFGQGTRLTVV.

The V call is TRBV20-1, the J call TRBJ1-1; perhaps TRBD1 as D (5 bases). The germline CDR1 and CDR2 sequences are DFQATT and SNEGSKA (reference sequence). Trimming removed 0 bases at V and 6 bases at J, with 11 bases between. The CDR3 has 13 residues. Written as DNA, the CDR3 is TGCAGTGCTAGAGACGGGCTGGGGCCTGAAGCTTTCTTT. It codes for CSARDGLGPEAFF.

The table lists this clonotype with a few counts. CDR3 coding DNA: TGCGCCAGCAGCCAAGTCTTGAGGAGCTCCTACGAGCAGTACTTC. Residues: CASSQVLRSSYEQYF. V is TRBV4-3 and J is TRBJ2-7, with D unresolved. The CDR3 extends over 15 amino acids. Germline CDR1 reads LGHNA; CDR2 reads YSLEER. V shed 1 base and J shed 0 bases, with 10 bases lying between them.

The genes are TRBV12-3 or TRBV12-4 and TRBJ2-3; D uncertain. The V end was cut by 2 bases, the J end by 5 bases, with 5 bases between. The CDR3 covers 12 residues. The CDR3 spells CASSLYGDTQYF. DNA for the CDR3: TGTGCCAGCAGTTTATATGGAGATACGCAGTATTTT.

V and J are TRBV12-3 or TRBV12-4 and TRBJ1-1; TRBD1 is a possible D gene (5 bases). With 8 bases removed from V and 5 bases from J, the gap between germline ends came to 18 bases. The CDR3 is 14 residues long. The CDR3 DNA is TGTGCCAGCGCCCCTGGGGCGGGAAGGACTGAAGCTTTCTTT. It yields the protein CASAPGAGRTEAFF.

The chain joins TRBV29-1 to TRBJ1-1, with D uncertain. From germline, CDR1 is SQVTM and CDR2 ANQGSEA. V was shortened by 7 bases and J by 11 bases, with 29 bases between the two germline ends. The CDR3 is 15 residues long. CDR3 nucleotides: TGCAGCGCCCCTAGGACCCTGGGAAGCCCGGATTCGGCTTTCTTT. The encoded protein is CSAPRTLGSPDSAFF.

This clonotype was seen more than once but under ten times. This chain connects TRBV4-1 to TRBJ1-1; D is unresolved. Germline assignment: CDR1 MGHRA and CDR2 YSYEKL. V was pared by 1 base and J by 1 base, with 7 bases between. The CDR3 has 14 amino acids. CDR3 in DNA: TGCGCCAGCAGCCAAGTGGGCTGGAACACTGAAGCTTTCTTT. Its protein product is CASSQVGWNTEAFF.

This clonotype was observed a handful of times. The rearrangement uses TRBV25-1 and TRBJ2-1, with 9 positions matching TRBD2. J lost 5 bases, V lost 8 bases, and 4 bases had no gene match. The CDR3 is made up of 13 amino acids. CDR1 MGHDK and CDR2 SYGVNS come from the germline V gene. CDR3 sequence reads: CASLSGSDNEQFF. The CDR3 nucleotides read TGTGCCAGCCTTAGCGGGAGCGACAATGAGCAGTTCTTC.

This rearrangement joins TRBV5-1 to TRBJ1-3, with a tentative D call TRBD1 (5 bases). This CDR3 region has 15 residues. Germline CDR1 reads SGHRS; CDR2 reads YFSETQ. V lost 5 bases to trimming and J lost 2 bases, with 14 bases between them. The CDR3 reads CASRAFEGPGNTIYF. The CDR3, as DNA: TGCGCCAGCAGGGCCTTCGAGGGACCTGGAAACACCATATATTTT. Drawing the rest from reference TRBV5-1 and TRBJ1-3, the complete variable domain is KAGVTQTPRYLIKTRGQQVTLSCSPISGHRSVSWYQQTPGQGLQFLFEYFSETQRNKGNFPGRFSGRQFSNSRSEMNVSTLELGDSALYLCASRAFEGPGNTIYFGEGSWLTVV.

The chain has TRBV7-9 and TRBJ2-4; D uncertain. Germline V gene sequence: CDR1 SEHNR, CDR2 FQNEAQ (reference sequence). Between the trimmed V and J ends, which lost 1 base and 5 bases, there was a span of 12 bases. The CDR3 spans 15 residues. Here the CDR3 DNA reads TGTGCCAGCAGCTTAGGCATCCATCCGGAAAACATTCAGTACTTC. Translating gives CASSLGIHPENIQYF.

The chain has TRBV11-1 and TRBJ2-2; 9 bases line up with TRBD2. The ends lost 0 bases at V and 5 bases at J; junction bases unmatched: 13. The CDR3 is made up of 19 amino acids. Germline V gives CDR1 SGHAT, CDR2 FQDESV (reference sequence). CDR3 coding DNA: TGTGCCAGCAGCTTAGCTTCTATAGCGGGAGTAATATCTACCGGGGAGCTGTTTTTT. Amino acids: CASSLASIAGVISTGELFF.

The table lists this clonotype with many counts. The chain joins TRBV2 to TRBJ2-1; 7 bases match TRBD1. Unmatched junction bases numbered 4, after V lost 4 bases and J lost 4 bases. The CDR3 length is 14 residues. The V gene's germline CDR1 is SNHLY and CDR2 FYNNEI. The CDR3 loop reads CASSVGTVYNEQFF. CDR3 coding DNA: TGTGCCAGCAGTGTGGGGACAGTTTACAATGAGCAGTTCTTC.

This clonotype came up a few times. The J gene is TRBJ1-2, the V gene TRBV12-3 or TRBV12-4; tentatively, D is TRBD1 (6 bases). Between the trimmed V and J ends, which lost 6 bases and 5 bases, there was a span of 16 bases. The CDR3 covers 14 residues. The CDR3 bases are TGTGCCAGCAGCCGCAGGGGCTTCGGTTATGGCTACACCTTC. Translating it yields CASSRRGFGYGYTF.

The chain employs TRBV20-1 and TRBJ1-2; D possibly corresponds to TRBD1 (5 bases). V lost 3 bases to trimming and J lost 4 bases, with 9 bases between them. This CDR3 is 12 amino acids long. Germline-derived CDR1 and CDR2 are DFQATT and SNEGSKA (reference sequence). CDR3 sequence (DNA): TGCAGTGCTAGCAGGGAAGGCTATGGCTACACCTTC. Its translation is CSASREGYGYTF.